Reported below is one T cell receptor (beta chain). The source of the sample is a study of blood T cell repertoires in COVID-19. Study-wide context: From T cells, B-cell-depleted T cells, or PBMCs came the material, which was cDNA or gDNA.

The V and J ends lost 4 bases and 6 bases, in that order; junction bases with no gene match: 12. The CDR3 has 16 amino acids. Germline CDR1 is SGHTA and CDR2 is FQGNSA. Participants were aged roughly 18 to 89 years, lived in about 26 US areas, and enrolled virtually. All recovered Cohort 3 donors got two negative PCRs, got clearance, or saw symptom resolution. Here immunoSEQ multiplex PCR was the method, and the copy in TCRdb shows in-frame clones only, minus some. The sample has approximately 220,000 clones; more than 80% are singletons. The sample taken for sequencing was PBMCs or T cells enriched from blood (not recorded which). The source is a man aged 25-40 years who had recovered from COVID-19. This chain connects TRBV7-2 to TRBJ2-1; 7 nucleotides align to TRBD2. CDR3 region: CASSWRREGRVNEQFF. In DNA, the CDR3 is TGTGCCAGCAGCTGGAGGAGGGAGGGCCGCGTCAATGAGCAGTTCTTC.